This TCR beta chain was observed in a study of blood T cell repertoires in COVID-19. Trimming shortened V by 3 bases and J by 6 bases, and 16 bases separated the two germline ends. The CDR3 runs 15 residues. CDR1 is KGHSH, CDR2 LQKENI, per germline. As originally analysed: Cell counts per sample came from amplifying reference gene primers. Method: immunoSEQ multiplex PCR; TCRdb's copy keeps in-frame clones and lacks some. That table furnishes V, J and clone size, whereas the DNA furnished D and trimming. The top ten hold 3.5% to 5% of the sample, which has just over 150,000 clones, 90% to 95% seen once.

This TCR derives from a woman aged 50 to 65 with acute or convalescent COVID-19. The specimen sequenced was peripheral blood. This rearrangement joins TRBV18 to TRBJ2-3, with unresolved D. The CDR3 is CASSPSRGNGDTQYF. CDR3 DNA sequence: TGTGCCAGCTCACCTTCCCGAGGAAACGGGGATACGCAGTATTTT.